This TCR beta chain derives from a study of cytomegalovirus exposure and HLA in healthy donors. Overall study results and limits: Many donors shared some public TCRs, even though most TCR sequences were rare. Solely CMV serostatus was available to characterize immune exposure. An assumption of roughly uniform sequencing depth across donors underlay the presence/absence analyses. Cytomegalovirus association was listed for 150 or so TCR beta chains.

V gave up 3 bases and J gave up 0 bases; unmatched junction bases: 8. Germline CDR1 is MDHEN and CDR2 is SYDVKM. The CDR3 is 18 residues long. Amplification used 60 Vbeta primers and 13 Jbeta primers. The table came from immunoSEQ multiplex PCR; TCRdb's copy has only in-frame clones and leaves some out. The table has approximately 140,000 clones, about 64% seen once. In the case of this clone: Its antigen is not identified.

The genes are TRBV28 and TRBJ1-5, with 10 bases fitting TRBD1. This TCR was sampled from a woman between 55 and 75 years old in good health and CMV-seropositive. Sequences were obtained from PBMCs. The CDR3 coding sequence is TGTGCCAGCAGTTTGGTGGACAGGGGGGCGTATAGCAATCAGCCCCAGCATTTT. Translation gives CASSLVDRGAYSNQPQHF.